This T cell receptor (beta chain) was retrieved from a study of T cell changes during pregnancy in multiple sclerosis. The CDR3 sequence is 12 residues long. Germline CDR1 is SNHLY and CDR2 is FYNNEI. Losses at the gene ends were 5 bases for V and 6 bases for J; bases not matched to a gene: 2. Sequencing was performed with immunoSEQ multiplex PCR; in TCRdb, only in-frame clones are kept and a portion is missing. This table holds 37,000 or so clones, roughly 87% found once. The chain combines TRBV2 with TRBJ2-7, with 9 bases that match TRBD1. This clonotype originated in a female donor with multiple sclerosis, enrolled in a pregnancy study. The sequencing here drew on CD4+ T cells from peripheral blood mononuclear cells, taken in the first trimester of pregnancy. The CDR3 DNA sequence: TGTGCCAGCAGTCAACAGGGGGCCGAGCAGTACTTC. This translates into CASSQQGAEQYF.